Below are 23 T cell receptor beta chains sequenced from a single sample in a study of blood T cell repertoires in COVID-19. Method: immunoSEQ multiplex PCR; TCRdb's copy keeps in-frame clones and lacks some. Of under 200,000 clones in the sample, roughly 86% are singletons; the top ten hold about 2.5%. Sequencing was done on a sample of peripheral blood. The receptor set was obtained from a woman over 75 with COVID-19, enrolled during active disease.

The chain employs TRBV18 and TRBJ1-1, with a tentative D call TRBD1 (5 bases). The CDR3 has 15 residues. The V end was cut by 3 bases, the J end by 6 bases, with 17 bases between. The V gene's germline CDR1 is KGHSH and CDR2 LQKENI. The DNA of the CDR3 is TGTGCCAGCTCACCGGGGGGGAGAGGCCTTCCTGAAGCTTTCTTT. This gives the protein CASSPGGRGLPEAFF.

This clone has more than one count but fewer than ten. The chain is built from TRBV19 and TRBJ2-1; 8 bases are shared with TRBD1. The V gene end was trimmed by 1 base and the J gene end by 6 bases; junction bases not matched to a gene: 11. The length of the CDR3 is 17 residues. Germline CDR1 reads LNHDA; CDR2 reads SQIVND (reference sequence). The DNA for the CDR3 is TGTGCCAGTAGTATAGTTCGACGGGACAGGTTTGGCAATGAGCAGTTCTTC. This sequence encodes CASSIVRRDRFGNEQFF. Looking up the rest from reference TRBV19 and TRBJ2-1 gives the full variable domain: DGGITQSPKYLFRKEGQNVTLSCEQNLNHDAMYWYRQDPGQGLRLIYYSQIVNDFQKGDIAEGYSVSREKKESFPLTVTSAQKNPTAFYLCASSIVRRDRFGNEQFFGPGTRLTVL.

The genes are TRBV19 and TRBJ1-5; TRBD1 might be the D (5 bases). There are 13 residues in the CDR3. V dropped 10 bases and J dropped 2 bases, with 12 bases sitting between them. Germline values: CDR1 LNHDA, CDR2 SQIVND (reference sequence). The CDR3 sequence is CAIGVTGNQPQHF. The CDR3 DNA sequence: TGTGCCATAGGGGTTACAGGCAATCAGCCCCAGCATTTT.

This chain links TRBV18 with TRBJ1-2; perhaps TRBD1 as D (5 bases). The germline gives CDR1 KGHSH, CDR2 LQKENI. V lost 2 bases to trimming and J lost 2 bases, with 12 bases between them. CDR3 length: 15 residues. The DNA for the CDR3 is TGTGCCAGCTCACCAATCCCCGGACAAAACTATGGCTACACCTTC. This translates into CASSPIPGQNYGYTF. Filled out from reference TRBV18 and TRBJ1-2, the complete variable domain reads NAGVMQNPRHLVRRRGQEARLRCSPMKGHSHVYWYRQLPEEGLKFMVYLQKENIIDESGMPKERFSAEFPKEGPSILRIQQVVRGDSAAYFCASSPIPGQNYGYTFGSGTRLTVV.

This chain connects TRBV2 to TRBJ2-2; TRBD2 matches 7 bases. V was clipped by 6 bases and J by 1 base; unmatched bases: 5. Germline CDR1 SNHLY, CDR2 FYNNEI. CDR3 size: 15 residues. The CDR3 is CASRRLAVNTGELFF. DNA for the CDR3: TGTGCCAGCAGGCGACTAGCAGTGAACACCGGGGAGCTGTTTTTT.

The chain carries TRBV24-1 and TRBJ2-7; 9 nucleotides align to TRBD1. J was trimmed by 5 bases and V by 3 bases; bases with no gene match: 4. The germline V gene encodes CDR1 KGHDR and CDR2 SFDVKD. This CDR3 region has 14 residues. CDR3 nucleotides: TGTGCCACCAGTGATGGAGGACAGGGGAACGAGCAGTACTTC. Its protein product is CATSDGGQGNEQYF.

The chain links TRBV19 to TRBJ2-5; TRBD2 matches at 11 bases. CDR1 is LNHDA, CDR2 SQIVND, per germline (reference sequence). The CDR3 totals 15 residues. The ends lost 5 bases at V and 4 bases at J; junction bases unmatched: 6. CDR3 sequence reads: CASSVLAGGGETQYF. The CDR3, as DNA: TGTGCCAGTAGTGTTCTAGCGGGGGGAGGAGAGACCCAGTACTTC.

In this sample, this clone turned up once. This rearrangement joins TRBV23-1 to TRBJ2-1; perhaps TRBD2 as D (6 bases). TRBV23-1 is an ORF, and what it does is uncertain. The CDR3 covers 17 residues. Deletions cut 4 bases from V and 2 bases from J, with 18 bases between. CDR3 region: CASSLRWGGKAYNEQFF. The CDR3 region has the DNA TGCGCCAGCAGTCTACGCTGGGGCGGGAAGGCCTACAATGAGCAGTTCTTC.

The rearrangement joins TRBV11-2 to TRBJ2-2; the match to TRBD2 covers 14 bases. The CDR3 loop spans 16 amino acids. Losses at the gene ends were 6 bases for V and 3 bases for J; bases not matched to a gene: 3. The germline gives CDR1 SGHAT, CDR2 FQNNGV. The CDR3 coding sequence is TGTGCCAGCAGAGGACTAGCGGGGGGCTACACCGGGGAGCTGTTTTTT. It translates to CASRGLAGGYTGELFF. The full variable domain, its missing parts supplied by reference TRBV11-2 and TRBJ2-2, is EAGVAQSPRYKIIEKRQSVAFWCNPISGHATLYWYQQILGQGPKLLIQFQNNGVVDDSQLPKDRFSAERLKGVDSTLKIQPAKLEDSAVYLCASRGLAGGYTGELFFGEGSRLTVL.

This clone was detected only once. The chain couples TRBV7-3 to TRBJ1-2, with a weak D call TRBD1 (5 bases). V lost 1 base to trimming and J lost 7 bases, with 13 bases between them. In germline, CDR1 is SGHTA, CDR2 FQGTGA. This CDR3 region has 14 residues. The CDR3 here is CASSLSQGLGGYTF. In DNA, the CDR3 is TGTGCCAGCAGCTTAAGCCAGGGATTGGGTGGCTACACCTTC.

The sample holds one count of this clone. V usage is TRBV7-9 and J usage is TRBJ2-5; TRBD2 matches at 11 bases. The CDR3 is 16 residues long. CDR1 SEHNR and CDR2 FQNEAQ come from the germline V gene (reference sequence). Trimming cost V 2 bases and J 4 bases; bases outside gene matches: 6. Written as DNA, the CDR3 is TGTGCCAGCAGCTTATTAGCGGGAGGGCCGGGAGAGACCCAGTACTTC. Translated, it gives CASSLLAGGPGETQYF.

This clone has only one observation. This chain joins TRBV19 and TRBJ2-2, with a possible D match to TRBD1 (6 bases). The CDR3 sequence is 16 residues long. V lost 3 bases and J 5 bases, leaving 16 bases between the germline ends. The germline gives CDR1 LNHDA, CDR2 SQIVND (reference sequence). The CDR3 is CASSIPQGVWTGELFF. CDR3 sequence (DNA): TGTGCCAGTAGTATTCCACAGGGTGTATGGACCGGGGAGCTGTTTTTT.

The rearrangement links TRBV5-5 to TRBJ1-2, with D uncertain. Per germline, CDR1 SGHKS and CDR2 YYEKEE (reference sequence). Trimming shortened V by 2 bases and J by 8 bases, and 13 bases separated the two germline ends. This CDR3 region has 13 residues. For the CDR3, the DNA is TGTGCCAGCAGCTTTTCCCCGGGTGGAGGCTACACCTTC. Amino acid sequence: CASSFSPGGGYTF.

The V call is TRBV7-3, the J call TRBJ2-5; 11 nucleotides line up with TRBD2. Germline loops: CDR1 SGHTA, CDR2 FQGTGA. This CDR3 has 16 residues. Germline trimming cut 5 bases from V and 7 bases from J; bases unmatched to any gene: 12. CDR3 in DNA: TGTGCCAGCAGCAAAACCCCACTAGCGGGAGATGGGACCCAGTACTTC. Translated: CASSKTPLAGDGTQYF.

This chain uses TRBV2 with TRBJ2-1; maybe TRBD2 (5 bases). The CDR3 consists of 15 residues. Germline V lookup: CDR1 SNHLY, CDR2 FYNNEI. V was shortened by 3 bases and J by 3 bases, with 12 bases between the two germline ends. The DNA for the CDR3 is TGTGCCAGCAGTGACGGGAACAGTTTCTACAATGAGCAGTTCTTC. It encodes CASSDGNSFYNEQFF.

The rearrangement joins TRBV11-2 to TRBJ2-3, with TRBD2 matching over 9 bases. CDR3 length: 12 amino acids. CDR1 and CDR2 (germline): SGHAT, FQNNGV. Losses at the gene ends were 5 bases for V and 8 bases for J; bases not matched to a gene: 2. DNA of the CDR3: TGTGCCAGCAGCCAACTAGCGGGTACGCAGTATTTT. This translates into CASSQLAGTQYF.

The chain carries TRBV15 and TRBJ2-1; possible D gene TRBD2, 6 bases. Germline lookup yields CDR1 LNHNV and CDR2 YYDKDF (reference sequence). Between the trimmed V and J ends, which lost 0 bases and 2 bases, there was a span of 14 bases. The CDR3 consists of 17 residues. CDR3 nucleotides: TGTGCCACCAGCAGAGATTTTGCGGGGCGAACCTACAATGAGCAGTTCTTC. This encodes CATSRDFAGRTYNEQFF. The full variable domain, with the rest looked up from reference TRBV15 and TRBJ2-1, is DAMVIQNPRYQVTQFGKPVTLSCSQTLNHNVMYWYQQKSSQAPKLLFHYYDKDFNNEADTPDNFQSRRPNTSFCFLDIRSPGLGDTAMYLCATSRDFAGRTYNEQFFGPGTRLTVL.

The rearrangement joins TRBV28 to TRBJ1-4, with a weak D call TRBD1 (6 bases). Germline-derived CDR1 and CDR2 are MDHEN and SYDVKM. Trimming shortened V by 4 bases and J by 5 bases, and 17 bases separated the two germline ends. This CDR3 is built from 16 residues. The CDR3 sequence is CASSSGWRGGNEKLFF. CDR3 DNA: TGTGCCAGCAGTTCAGGATGGAGGGGGGGAAATGAAAAACTGTTTTTT.

This clone turned up a few times. The chain recombines TRBV19 with TRBJ1-5; possibly TRBD1 for D (6 bases). The V gene's germline CDR1 is LNHDA and CDR2 SQIVND (reference sequence). The CDR3 has 16 residues. The V and J ends lost 4 bases and 1 base respectively, with 14 bases between them. The CDR3 DNA reads TGTGCCAGTAGTAAAACCACAGGGTTGAGCAATCAGCCCCAGCATTTT. Residues: CASSKTTGLSNQPQHF.

The chain combines TRBV2 with TRBJ2-3; 16 nucleotides match TRBD2. This CDR3 is 17 amino acids long. Per the germline V gene, CDR1 is SNHLY and CDR2 is FYNNEI. Trimming cost V 5 bases and J 4 bases; bases outside gene matches: 6. The CDR3 coding sequence is TGTGCCAGCAGTCCGGGACTAGCGGGAGGGCCAGCAGATACGCAGTATTTT. It codes for CASSPGLAGGPADTQYF. Combining the CDR3 with reference TRBV2 and TRBJ2-3 gives the whole variable domain EPEVTQTPSHQVTQMGQEVILRCVPISNHLYFYWYRQILGQKVEFLVSFYNNEISEKSEIFDDQFSVERPDGSNFTLKIRSTKLEDSAMYFCASSPGLAGGPADTQYFGPGTRLTVL.

V gene TRBV6-6 combines with J gene TRBJ2-1; D might be TRBD1 (6 bases). This CDR3 has 14 residues. Germline V lookup: CDR1 MNHNY, CDR2 SVGAGI (reference sequence). The V gene lost 2 bases and the J gene lost 7 bases, with 12 bases spanning the gap. CDR3 amino acids: CASSYPPTGNEQFF. The CDR3 coding sequence is TGTGCCAGCAGTTACCCGCCCACAGGGAATGAGCAGTTCTTC.

The chain combines TRBV7-2 with TRBJ1-2, with TRBD1 as a possible D gene (6 bases). The V gene's germline CDR1 is SGHTA and CDR2 FQGNSA. The V gene lost 4 bases and the J gene lost 2 bases, with 11 bases spanning the gap. The CDR3 has 14 amino acids. CDR3 region: CASSYGQFNYGYTF. The CDR3 nucleotides read TGTGCCAGCAGCTATGGACAGTTCAACTATGGCTACACCTTC.

This chain connects TRBV3-1 (or the pseudogene TRBV3-2) to TRBJ1-2; D remains ambiguous. Germline V gene lookup returns CDR1 LGHDT and CDR2 YNNKEL (reference sequence). V gave up 4 bases and J gave up 6 bases, with 12 bases separating them. The CDR3 runs to 13 residues. CDR3 nucleotide sequence: TGTGCCAGCAGCCGTGGGCAGGAGGATGGCTACACCTTC. Amino acids: CASSRGQEDGYTF.